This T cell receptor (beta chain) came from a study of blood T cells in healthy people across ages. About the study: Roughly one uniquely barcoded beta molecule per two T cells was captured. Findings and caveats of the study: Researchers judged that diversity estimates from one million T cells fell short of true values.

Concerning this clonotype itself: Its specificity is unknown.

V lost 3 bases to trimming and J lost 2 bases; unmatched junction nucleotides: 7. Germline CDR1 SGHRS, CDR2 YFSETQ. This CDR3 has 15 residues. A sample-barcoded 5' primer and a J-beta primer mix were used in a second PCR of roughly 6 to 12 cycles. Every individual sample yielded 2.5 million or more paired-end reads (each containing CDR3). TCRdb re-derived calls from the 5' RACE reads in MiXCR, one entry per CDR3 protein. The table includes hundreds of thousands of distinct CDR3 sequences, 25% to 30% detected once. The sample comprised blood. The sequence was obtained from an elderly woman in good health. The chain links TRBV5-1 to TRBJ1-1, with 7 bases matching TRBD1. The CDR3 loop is CASSSRQGVNTEAFF. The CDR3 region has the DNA TGCGCCAGCAGCTCCCGACAGGGCGTTAACACTGAAGCTTTCTTT. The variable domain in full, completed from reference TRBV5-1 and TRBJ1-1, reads KAGVTQTPRYLIKTRGQQVTLSCSPISGHRSVSWYQQTPGQGLQFLFEYFSETQRNKGNFPGRFSGRQFSNSRSEMNVSTLELGDSALYLCASSSRQGVNTEAFFGQGTRLTVV.